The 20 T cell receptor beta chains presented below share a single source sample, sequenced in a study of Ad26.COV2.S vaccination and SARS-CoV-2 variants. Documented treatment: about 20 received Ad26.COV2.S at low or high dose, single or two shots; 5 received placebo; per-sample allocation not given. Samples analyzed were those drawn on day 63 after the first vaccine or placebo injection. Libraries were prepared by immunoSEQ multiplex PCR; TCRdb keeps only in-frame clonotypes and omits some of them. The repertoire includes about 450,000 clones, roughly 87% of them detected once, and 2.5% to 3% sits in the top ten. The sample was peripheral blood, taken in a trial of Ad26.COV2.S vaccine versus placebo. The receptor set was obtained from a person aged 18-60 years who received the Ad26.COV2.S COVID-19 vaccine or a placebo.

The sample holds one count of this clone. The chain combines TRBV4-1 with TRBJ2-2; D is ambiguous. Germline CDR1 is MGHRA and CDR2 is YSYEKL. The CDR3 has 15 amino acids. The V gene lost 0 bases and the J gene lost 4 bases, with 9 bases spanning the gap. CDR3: CASSQEVLLTGELFF. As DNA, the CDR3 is TGCGCCAGCAGCCAAGAGGTCTTGCTCACCGGGGAGCTGTTTTTT.

The CDR3 coding sequence is TGTGCCAGCAGTTACCAGGGTACCTCCTACGAGCAGTACTTC. This sequence encodes CASSYQGTSYEQYF. The genes are TRBV6-5 and TRBJ2-7, with D tentatively TRBD1 (5 bases). The CDR3 extends over 14 amino acids. V lost 2 bases and J 0 bases, leaving 8 bases between the germline ends. Germline V gives CDR1 MNHEY, CDR2 SVGAGI.

This CDR3 reads CASSPGLIQGGYEQYF. In DNA, the CDR3 is TGTGCCAGCTCACCAGGTTTAATACAGGGTGGCTACGAGCAGTACTTC. The chain joins TRBV18 to TRBJ2-7, with D possibly being TRBD1 (6 bases). V lost 2 bases, J lost 3 bases, and 17 bases lay in between. This CDR3 region has 16 residues. Germline V gene data show CDR1 as KGHSH and CDR2 as LQKENI.

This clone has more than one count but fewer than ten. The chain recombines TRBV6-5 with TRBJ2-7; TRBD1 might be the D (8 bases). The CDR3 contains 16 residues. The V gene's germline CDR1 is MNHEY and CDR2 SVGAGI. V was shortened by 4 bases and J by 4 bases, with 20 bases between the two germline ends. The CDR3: CASSSTRTGRGYEQYF. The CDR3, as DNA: TGTGCCAGCAGTTCCACTAGGACAGGGCGGGGGTACGAGCAGTACTTC.

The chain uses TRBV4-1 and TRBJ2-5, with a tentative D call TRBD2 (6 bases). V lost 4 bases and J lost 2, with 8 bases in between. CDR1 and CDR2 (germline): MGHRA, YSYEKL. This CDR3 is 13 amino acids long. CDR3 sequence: CASSRAGQETQYF. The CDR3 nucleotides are TGCGCCAGCAGCCGGGCGGGACAAGAGACCCAGTACTTC.

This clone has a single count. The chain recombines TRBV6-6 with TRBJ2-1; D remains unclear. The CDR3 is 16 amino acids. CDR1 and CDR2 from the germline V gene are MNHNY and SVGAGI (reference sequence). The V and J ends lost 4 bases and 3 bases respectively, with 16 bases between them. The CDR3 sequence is CASSSTRVTFYNEQFF. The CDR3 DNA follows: TGTGCCAGCAGTTCTACTCGGGTAACCTTCTACAATGAGCAGTTCTTC.

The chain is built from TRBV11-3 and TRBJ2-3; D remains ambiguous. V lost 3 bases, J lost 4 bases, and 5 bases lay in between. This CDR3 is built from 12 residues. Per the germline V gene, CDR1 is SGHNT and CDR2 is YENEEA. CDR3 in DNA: TGTGCCAGCAGCTTGTCATCAGATACGCAGTATTTT. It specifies CASSLSSDTQYF. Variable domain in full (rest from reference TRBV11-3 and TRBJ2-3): EAGVVQSPRYKIIEKKQPVAFWCNPISGHNTLYWYLQNLGQGPELLIRYENEEAVDDSQLPKDRFSAERLKGVDSTLKIQPAELGDSAVYLCASSLSSDTQYFGPGTRLTVL.

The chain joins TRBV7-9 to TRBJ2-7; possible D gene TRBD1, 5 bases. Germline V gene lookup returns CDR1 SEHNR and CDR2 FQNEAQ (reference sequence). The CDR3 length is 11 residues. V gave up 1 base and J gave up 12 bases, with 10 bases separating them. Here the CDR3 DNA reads TGTGCCAGCAGCTTAGAGGACAAACGGTACGTC. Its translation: CASSLEDKRYV.

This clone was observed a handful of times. CDR3 protein: CASSLLVDNEQFF. CDR3 coding DNA: TGCGCCAGCAGCTTGCTCGTTGACAATGAGCAGTTCTTC. The chain recombines TRBV5-1 with TRBJ2-1; D is uncertain. V lost 1 base and J 5 bases, leaving 7 bases between the germline ends. Per the germline V gene, CDR1 is SGHRS and CDR2 is YFSETQ. This CDR3 spans 13 amino acids.

CDR3 sequence reads: CASSFGTLNTEAFF. CDR3 in DNA: TGCGCCAGCAGCTTCGGGACACTTAACACTGAAGCTTTCTTT. The gene calls are TRBV5-1 and TRBJ1-1; perhaps TRBD1 as D (6 bases). V dropped 2 bases and J dropped 2 bases, with 10 bases sitting between them. Germline V gene lookup returns CDR1 SGHRS and CDR2 YFSETQ. The CDR3 is 14 amino acids.

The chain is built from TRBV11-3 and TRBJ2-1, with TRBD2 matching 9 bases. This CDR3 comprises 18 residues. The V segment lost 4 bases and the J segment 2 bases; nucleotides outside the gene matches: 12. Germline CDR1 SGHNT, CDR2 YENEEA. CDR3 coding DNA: TGTGCCAGCAGCTGGCGAGGAAGCGGGAGGACCCCCTACAATGAGCAGTTCTTC. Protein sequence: CASSWRGSGRTPYNEQFF.

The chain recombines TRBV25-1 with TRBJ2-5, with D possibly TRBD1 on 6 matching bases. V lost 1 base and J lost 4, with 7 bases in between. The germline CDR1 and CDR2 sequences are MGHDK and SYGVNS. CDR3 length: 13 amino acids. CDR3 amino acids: CASSESGAETQYF. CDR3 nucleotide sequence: TGTGCCAGCAGTGAATCAGGGGCAGAGACCCAGTACTTC. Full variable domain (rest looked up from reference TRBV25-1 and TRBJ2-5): EADIYQTPRYLVIGTGKKITLECSQTMGHDKMYWYQQDPGMELHLIHYSYGVNSTEKGDLSSESTVSRIRTEHFPLTLESARPSHTSQYLCASSESGAETQYFGPGTRLLVL.

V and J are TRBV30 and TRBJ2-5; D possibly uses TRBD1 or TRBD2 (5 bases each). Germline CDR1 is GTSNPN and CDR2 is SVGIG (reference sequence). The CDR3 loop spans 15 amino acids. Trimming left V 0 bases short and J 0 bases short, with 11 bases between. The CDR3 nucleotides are TGTGCCTGGAGTGTACGGGGCGAGTACCAAGAGACCCAGTACTTC. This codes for CAWSVRGEYQETQYF.

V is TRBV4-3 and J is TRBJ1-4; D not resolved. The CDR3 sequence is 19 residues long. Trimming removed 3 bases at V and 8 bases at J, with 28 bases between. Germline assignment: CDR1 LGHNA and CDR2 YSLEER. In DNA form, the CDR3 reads TGCGCCAGCAGCCAGTGGAGAGCACTTACCCCCTCTTCCCTCGAAAAACTGTTTTTT. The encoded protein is CASSQWRALTPSSLEKLFF.

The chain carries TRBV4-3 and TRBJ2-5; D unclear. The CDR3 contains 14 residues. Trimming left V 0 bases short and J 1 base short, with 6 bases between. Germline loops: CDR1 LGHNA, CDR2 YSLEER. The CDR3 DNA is TGCGCCAGCAGCCAAGATACGATCCAAGAGACCCAGTACTTC. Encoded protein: CASSQDTIQETQYF.

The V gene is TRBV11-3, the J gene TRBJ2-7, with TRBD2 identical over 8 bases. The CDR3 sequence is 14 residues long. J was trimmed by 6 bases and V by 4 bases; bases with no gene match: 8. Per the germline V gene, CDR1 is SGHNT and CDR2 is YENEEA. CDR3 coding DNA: TGTGCCAGCAGCTCGGGACTAGAATTCGGCGAGCAGTACTTC. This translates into CASSSGLEFGEQYF. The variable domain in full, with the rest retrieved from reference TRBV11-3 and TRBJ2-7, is EAGVVQSPRYKIIEKKQPVAFWCNPISGHNTLYWYLQNLGQGPELLIRYENEEAVDDSQLPKDRFSAERLKGVDSTLKIQPAELGDSAVYLCASSSGLEFGEQYFGPGTRLTVT.

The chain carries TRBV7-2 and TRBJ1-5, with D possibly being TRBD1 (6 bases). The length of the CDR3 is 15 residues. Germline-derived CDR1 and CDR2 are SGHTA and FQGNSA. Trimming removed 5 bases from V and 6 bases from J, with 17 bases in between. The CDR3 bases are TGTGCCAGCAGCCTGCTCTCGGGGGCTAGTCAGCCCCAGCATTTT. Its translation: CASSLLSGASQPQHF.

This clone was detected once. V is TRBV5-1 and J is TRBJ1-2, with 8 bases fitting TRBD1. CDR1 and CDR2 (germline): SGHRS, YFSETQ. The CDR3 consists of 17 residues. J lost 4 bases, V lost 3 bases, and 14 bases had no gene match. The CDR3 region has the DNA TGCGCCAGCAGCTGGGGAGAAGGGGACAGGCCTTTCTATGGCTACACCTTC. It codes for CASSWGEGDRPFYGYTF.

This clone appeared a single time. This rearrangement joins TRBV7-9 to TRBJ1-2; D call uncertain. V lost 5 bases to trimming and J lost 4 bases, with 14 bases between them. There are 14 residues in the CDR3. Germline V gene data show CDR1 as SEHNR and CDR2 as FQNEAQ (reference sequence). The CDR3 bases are TGTGCCAGCAGCCGCAAAGCGGTTATCTATGGCTACACCTTC. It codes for CASSRKAVIYGYTF.

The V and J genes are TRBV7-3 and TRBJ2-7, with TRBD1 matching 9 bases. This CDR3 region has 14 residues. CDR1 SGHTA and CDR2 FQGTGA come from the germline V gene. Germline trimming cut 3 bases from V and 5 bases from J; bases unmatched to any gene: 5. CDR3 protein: CASSFTGGADEQYF. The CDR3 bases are TGTGCCAGCAGCTTCACAGGGGGCGCGGACGAGCAGTACTTC.